These 24 T cell receptor beta chains were sequenced from one sample in a study of T cell responses to AZD1222 COVID-19 vaccine. Some clones are missing from TCRdb's copy, which holds only in-frame ones; the method was immunoSEQ multiplex PCR. The sample lists roughly 170,000 clones, 90% to 95% occurring once. Here the sequenced sample was peripheral blood, taken on day 0 of AZD1222 vaccination. All receptors come from an adult in good health.

The V gene is TRBV3-1 (or the pseudogene TRBV3-2), the J gene TRBJ1-1, with D possibly TRBD1 on 6 matching bases. V was cut by 1 base and J by 3 bases, with 12 bases left in between. CDR3 size: 15 residues. Per the germline V gene, CDR1 is LGHDT and CDR2 is YNNKEL (reference sequence). In DNA form, the CDR3 reads TGTGCCAGCAGCCAAGGAGGGGGGCATTACACTGAAGCTTTCTTT. Its translation is CASSQGGGHYTEAFF.

The chain is built from TRBV7-3 and TRBJ2-1, with a tentative D call TRBD1 (5 bases). The CDR3 runs to 16 residues. The ends were cut back, 0 bases at V and 4 bases at J, with 13 bases in the middle. The V gene's germline CDR1 is SGHTA and CDR2 FQGTGA. The chain's CDR3 is CASSLTLNRIYNEQFF. DNA for the CDR3: TGTGCCAGCAGCTTAACGTTAAACAGGATTTACAATGAGCAGTTCTTC.

This sequence joins TRBV30 and TRBJ1-3; the D gene is possibly TRBD1 (6 bases). Germline assignment: CDR1 GTSNPN and CDR2 SVGIG (reference sequence). V was cut by 5 bases and J by 2 bases, with 10 bases left in between. CDR3 length equals 13 residues. CDR3 in DNA: TGTGCCTGGTACAGGGAAACTGGAAACACCATATATTTT. It is translated as CAWYRETGNTIYF.

This clone was seen just once. V usage is TRBV30 and J usage is TRBJ1-3; no definite D call. Germline assignment: CDR1 GTSNPN and CDR2 SVGIG (reference sequence). The V end lost 7 bases, the J end lost 5 bases, and 24 bases lay between the germline ends. The CDR3 contains 16 residues. CDR3 region: CASNRAGRKERNTIYF. The CDR3 region has the DNA TGTGCCTCGAACCGTGCCGGGAGGAAGGAGCGAAACACCATATATTTT.

This chain uses TRBV11-1 with TRBJ2-1; tentatively, D is TRBD2 (6 bases). CDR3 length equals 16 residues. Looked up from germline, CDR1 is SGHAT and CDR2 is FQDESV (reference sequence). V gave up 3 bases and J gave up 1 base, with 13 bases separating them. CDR3 loop: CASSFPGSGSYNEQFF. CDR3 nucleotides: TGTGCCAGCAGCTTCCCGGGGAGCGGGTCCTACAATGAGCAGTTCTTC.

The chain couples TRBV5-4 to TRBJ1-4, with 10 nucleotides matching TRBD1. From germline, CDR1 is SGHNT and CDR2 YYREEE (reference sequence). The CDR3 extends over 15 amino acids. V was pared by 5 bases and J by 13 bases, with 14 bases of the junction left unmatched. CDR3 protein: CASSTPGTGEDGLFF. The CDR3 coding sequence is TGTGCCAGCAGTACCCCCGGGACAGGGGAGGACGGACTGTTTTTT.

The chain links TRBV13 to TRBJ1-6; perhaps TRBD1 as D (5 bases). CDR1 is PRHDT, CDR2 FYEKMQ, per germline (reference sequence). CDR3 length: 21 residues. V lost 5 bases to trimming and J lost 5 bases, with 31 bases between them. CDR3 sequence reads: CASSPGQLDDSDTGDNSPLHF. In nucleotides, the CDR3 is TGTGCCAGCAGCCCGGGGCAGCTGGATGACTCAGACACGGGAGATAATTCACCCCTCCACTTT.

V is TRBV11-3 and J is TRBJ2-1; unclear D gene. Germline assignment: CDR1 SGHNT and CDR2 YENEEA. This CDR3 is built from 11 residues. V lost 5 bases and J lost 10, with 9 bases in between. The CDR3 protein is CASSPTNEQFF. The CDR3 DNA reads TGTGCCAGCAGCCCTACTAACGAGCAGTTCTTC.

This rearrangement joins TRBV6-5 to TRBJ1-6, with a possible D match to TRBD1 (5 bases). Between the trimmed V and J ends, which lost 6 bases and 5 bases, there was a span of 8 bases. The CDR3 consists of 13 residues. Germline assignment: CDR1 MNHEY and CDR2 SVGAGI. Here the CDR3 reads CASRVTDNSPLHF. In nucleotides, the CDR3 is TGTGCCAGCAGAGTGACAGATAATTCACCCCTCCACTTT.

The CDR3 region is CASRSRENTEAFF. CDR3 nucleotide sequence: TGTGCCAGCAGATCCAGGGAAAACACTGAAGCTTTCTTT. The chain joins TRBV6-5 to TRBJ1-1, with D perhaps matching TRBD1 (5 bases). Between the trimmed V and J ends, which lost 6 bases and 2 bases, there was a span of 10 bases. The CDR3 consists of 13 residues. The germline V gene encodes CDR1 MNHEY and CDR2 SVGAGI.

The rearrangement uses TRBV19 and TRBJ2-2; 7 positions agree with TRBD2. The CDR3 spans 19 residues. Germline V CDR1 and CDR2: LNHDA, SQIVND (reference sequence). V shed 7 bases, J shed 0 bases, and the junction held 17 bases outside the gene matches. CDR3 amino acids: CASTNRASGTITNTGELFF. CDR3 in DNA: TGTGCCAGTACCAACCGGGCCTCCGGGACTATTACGAACACCGGGGAGCTGTTTTTT.

The chain has TRBV14 and TRBJ1-1, with 10 bases identical to TRBD1. The junction had 5 bases not matched to a gene; V was cut back by 4 bases and J by 0 bases. This CDR3 contains 16 residues. Per germline, CDR1 SGHDN and CDR2 FVKESK. The CDR3 nucleotides are TGTGCCAGCAGCCGGGACAGGGGCTCAATGAACACTGAAGCTTTCTTT. Translating gives CASSRDRGSMNTEAFF.

The chain combines TRBV11-3 with TRBJ2-5; possible D gene TRBD1, 6 bases. The CDR3 is 15 amino acids. Trimming removed 5 bases at V and 1 base at J, with 14 bases between. Germline loops: CDR1 SGHNT, CDR2 YENEEA. This chain's CDR3 is CASSTHYRAQETQYF. In DNA form, the CDR3 reads TGTGCCAGCAGCACCCATTACAGGGCCCAAGAGACCCAGTACTTC.

The chain joins TRBV12-3 or TRBV12-4 to TRBJ1-2; the D is unclear. This CDR3 is built from 12 residues. V lost 3 bases and J lost 4, with 6 bases in between. CDR3 loop: CASSFRRYGYTF. In nucleotides, the CDR3 is TGTGCCAGCAGTTTTAGGCGCTATGGCTACACCTTC.

V usage is TRBV27 and J usage is TRBJ1-6; a weak D match, TRBD1 (5 bases). V lost 7 bases, J lost 5 bases, and 15 bases lay in between. The CDR3 contains 15 residues. From germline, CDR1 is MNHEY and CDR2 SMNVEV (reference sequence). The CDR3 sequence is CASTGQGKHNSPLHF. The CDR3 bases are TGTGCCAGCACTGGGCAGGGTAAACATAATTCACCCCTCCACTTT.

This chain links TRBV7-9 with TRBJ2-5; the D gene is possibly TRBD2 (5 bases). With 5 bases removed from V and 1 base from J, the gap between germline ends came to 11 bases. From germline, CDR1 is SEHNR and CDR2 FQNEAQ (reference sequence). The CDR3 has 14 amino acids. This CDR3 is CASSHRRGQETQYF. CDR3 sequence (DNA): TGTGCCAGCAGCCACCGACGGGGCCAAGAGACCCAGTACTTC.

The rearrangement joins TRBV5-4 to TRBJ1-6, with D hard to call. The CDR3 has 14 residues. The germline CDR1 and CDR2 sequences are SGHNT and YYREEE (reference sequence). Trimming stripped 0 bases from V and 5 bases from J, with 6 bases between. The CDR3 sequence: CASSLERDNSPLHF. The CDR3 DNA sequence: TGTGCCAGCAGCTTGGAACGGGATAATTCACCCCTCCACTTT.

The V call is TRBV10-3, the J call TRBJ1-1; D might be TRBD1 (5 bases). The CDR3 spans 14 residues. The V gene lost 6 bases and the J gene lost 5 bases, with 16 bases spanning the gap. Germline V CDR1 and CDR2: ENHRY, SYGVKD. The CDR3 region is CAISRDAGGTEAFF. The CDR3 bases are TGTGCCATCAGCCGGGACGCGGGTGGGACTGAAGCTTTCTTT.

This clone was counted a single time. CDR3 loop: CASSLSDGGDRGYTF. The CDR3 DNA reads as TGTGCCAGCTCACTAAGCGATGGAGGGGACCGGGGCTACACCTTC. The chain carries TRBV18 and TRBJ1-2; a possible D gene is TRBD1 (5 bases). Between the trimmed V and J ends, which lost 4 bases and 8 bases, there was a span of 20 bases. The CDR3 has 15 amino acids. Germline V lookup: CDR1 KGHSH, CDR2 LQKENI. The variable domain in full, completed from reference TRBV18 and TRBJ1-2, reads NAGVMQNPRHLVRRRGQEARLRCSPMKGHSHVYWYRQLPEEGLKFMVYLQKENIIDESGMPKERFSAEFPKEGPSILRIQQVVRGDSAAYFCASSLSDGGDRGYTFGSGTRLTVV.

CDR3 sequence reads: CASSSTGTGRGYTF. CDR3 bases: TGTGCCAGCAGCTCTACCGGGACAGGGAGAGGCTACACCTTC. The V call is TRBV5-4, the J call TRBJ1-2; TRBD1 matches at 9 bases. From germline, CDR1 is SGHNT and CDR2 YYREEE (reference sequence). The CDR3 covers 14 residues. The trim removed 3 bases at V and 8 bases at J, leaving 8 bases unmatched.

The rearrangement uses TRBV19 and TRBJ1-2, with D possibly being TRBD1 (5 bases). This CDR3 has 10 amino acids. CDR1 is LNHDA and CDR2 is SQIVND in the germline V gene (reference sequence). The ends were cut back, 8 bases at V and 8 bases at J, with 9 bases in the middle. This CDR3 reads CASGGGGYTF. The CDR3 DNA follows: TGTGCCAGTGGGGGAGGAGGCTACACCTTC.

V and J are TRBV24-1 and TRBJ2-3; possibly TRBD2 for D (6 bases). The germline V gene has CDR1 KGHDR and CDR2 SFDVKD. Trimming removed 0 bases from V and 8 bases from J, with 14 bases in between. This CDR3 has 15 amino acids. CDR3 nucleotides: TGTGCCACCAGTGATTTGCGAGGGGCCGGGGGTACGCAGTATTTT. Protein: CATSDLRGAGGTQYF.

This clone has only one observation. The germline gene is not matched at one end of the junction; a read error may be the cause. V gene TRBV3-1 (or the pseudogene TRBV3-2) combines with J gene TRBJ1-2; TRBD1 matches 11 bases. The CDR3 length is 13 residues. The germline V gene has CDR1 LGHDT and CDR2 YNNKEL (reference sequence). CDR3 nucleotide sequence: TGTGCCAGCAGCCTTTACCGGACAGGGGGCAAGAACTTC. Its protein product is CASSLYRTGGKNF.

The chain combines TRBV4-3 with TRBJ2-6; 7 positions match TRBD1. The germline V gene has CDR1 LGHNA and CDR2 YSLEER. The CDR3 loop spans 21 amino acids. V shed 0 bases and J 1 base; nucleotides not matched to a gene: 15. The CDR3 DNA reads TGCGCCAGCAGCCAAGATCTTGTTTCAGGGGGTATTGGATCTGGGGCCAACGTCCTGACTTTC. This codes for CASSQDLVSGGIGSGANVLTF.